Each of the 18 T cell receptor beta chains below was sequenced from the same sample in a study of blood T cell repertoires in COVID-19. Repertoires were generated with immunoSEQ multiplex PCR, while TCRdb's copy carries only in-frame clones and drops some. The sample contains some 300,000 clones, 90% of which appear only once. The specimen sequenced was peripheral blood. The receptors come from a woman in her fifties or sixties with COVID-19, enrolled during active disease.

This clone was seen only a few times. The CDR3 DNA reads as TGTGCCAGCAGTTTATCCGGGACTAGCGGCCCGTATTTT. It is translated as CASSLSGTSGPYF. The chain carries TRBV12-3 or TRBV12-4 and TRBJ2-3; TRBD2 aligns across 11 bases. CDR3 length: 13 residues. The V segment lost 2 bases and the J segment 14 bases; nucleotides outside the gene matches: 6.

V is TRBV13 and J is TRBJ2-1, with 13 positions matching TRBD2. The CDR3 has 18 residues. Per the germline V gene, CDR1 is PRHDT and CDR2 is FYEKMQ (reference sequence). V lost 5 bases to trimming and J lost 8 bases; unmatched junction nucleotides: 15. The CDR3 region is CASSPNTLGLAGEDEQFF. In DNA form, the CDR3 reads TGTGCCAGCAGCCCCAATACCTTAGGACTAGCGGGAGAGGATGAGCAGTTCTTC. Together with reference TRBV13 and TRBJ2-1, the CDR3 gives the full variable domain: AAGVIQSPRHLIKEKRETATLKCYPIPRHDTVYWYQQGPGQDPQFLISFYEKMQSDKGSIPDRFSAQQFSDYHSELNMSSLELGDSALYFCASSPNTLGLAGEDEQFFGPGTRLTVL.

This rearrangement joins TRBV2 to TRBJ1-5, with D unclear. The CDR3 has 13 amino acids. Per germline, CDR1 SNHLY and CDR2 FYNNEI. Trimming removed 1 base from V and 4 bases from J, with 5 bases in between. The CDR3 nucleotides are TGTGCCAGCAGTGAAGTTCGGAATCAGCCCCAGCATTTT. Its protein is CASSEVRNQPQHF.

The chain has TRBV4-2 and TRBJ2-7, with 13 bases that match TRBD2. The V segment lost 3 bases and the J segment 0 bases; nucleotides outside the gene matches: 8. The V gene's germline CDR1 is LGHNA and CDR2 YNFKEQ. The CDR3 covers 18 residues. CDR3 in DNA: TGTGCCAGCAGCCAGTCTGGGACTAGCGGGATGAGCTCCTACGAGCAGTACTTC. This gives the protein CASSQSGTSGMSSYEQYF.

The chain recombines TRBV4-1 with TRBJ2-3; 7 bases fit TRBD1. The junction had 4 bases not matched to a gene; V was cut back by 4 bases and J by 0 bases. The V gene's germline CDR1 is MGHRA and CDR2 YSYEKL. The CDR3 sequence is 15 residues long. CDR3 coding DNA: TGCGCCAGCAGCCTAGGGGGCTACAGCACAGATACGCAGTATTTT. Translation gives CASSLGGYSTDTQYF.

A few counts support this clone. The V and J genes are TRBV13 and TRBJ2-2; TRBD1 matches at 9 bases. Trimming cost V 4 bases and J 9 bases; bases outside gene matches: 6. Per germline, CDR1 PRHDT and CDR2 FYEKMQ (reference sequence). This CDR3 has 14 residues. The CDR3 DNA sequence: TGTGCCAGCAGCTCCGGGACAGGGTTTCGGGAGCTGTTTTTT. Translating it yields CASSSGTGFRELFF. The full variable domain, in which reference TRBV13 and TRBJ2-2 provide the parts outside the CDR3, is AAGVIQSPRHLIKEKRETATLKCYPIPRHDTVYWYQQGPGQDPQFLISFYEKMQSDKGSIPDRFSAQQFSDYHSELNMSSLELGDSALYFCASSSGTGFRELFFGEGSRLTVL.

The V and J genes are TRBV7-9 and TRBJ2-6, with 9 bases matching TRBD1. The CDR3 runs 18 residues. Per the germline V gene, CDR1 is SEHNR and CDR2 is FQNEAQ (reference sequence). V was clipped by 5 bases and J by 4 bases; unmatched bases: 12. In DNA form, the CDR3 reads TGTGCCAGCAGCCTCGGACAGGGGCTAGGGGAGGGGGCCAACGTCCTGACTTTC. It yields the protein CASSLGQGLGEGANVLTF.

This clone was seen only once. This chain links TRBV12-5 with TRBJ2-4; D may be TRBD2 (6 bases). The ends were cut back, 7 bases at V and 2 bases at J, with 15 bases in the middle. The CDR3 is 15 residues long. CDR1 and CDR2 from the germline V gene are LGHNT and FRNRAP. In nucleotides, the CDR3 is TGTGCTAGTGCCCCGGCGGAGGGAACCAAAAACATTCAGTACTTC. It translates to CASAPAEGTKNIQYF.

The V gene is TRBV6-5, the J gene TRBJ2-6, with D unclear. The length of the CDR3 is 14 residues. The germline V gene encodes CDR1 MNHEY and CDR2 SVGAGI. V lost 5 bases and J lost 0, with 5 bases in between. The CDR3 DNA reads TGTGCCAGCAGTCGACTCTCTGGGGCCAACGTCCTGACTTTC. This gives the protein CASSRLSGANVLTF.

V usage is TRBV5-1 and J usage is TRBJ1-1; D possibly corresponds to TRBD1 (6 bases). V lost 3 bases, J lost 7 bases, and 16 bases lay in between. The CDR3 extends over 14 amino acids. CDR1 is SGHRS, CDR2 YFSETQ, per germline. The CDR3 DNA reads as TGCGCCAGCAGCTCACAGGGACCGGATCGTGAAGCTTTCTTT. Amino acids: CASSSQGPDREAFF.

V gene TRBV5-1 combines with J gene TRBJ2-5, with 8 bases that match TRBD2. The germline CDR1 and CDR2 sequences are SGHRS and YFSETQ. The CDR3 is made up of 18 amino acids. V shed 0 bases, J shed 4 bases, and the junction held 14 bases outside the gene matches. DNA of the CDR3: TGCGCCAGCAGCTTGGAGGGTAGGGTAGCGGGAAAGGGAGAGACCCAGTACTTC. Translation gives CASSLEGRVAGKGETQYF. Full variable domain (outside the CDR3, taken from reference TRBV5-1 and TRBJ2-5): KAGVTQTPRYLIKTRGQQVTLSCSPISGHRSVSWYQQTPGQGLQFLFEYFSETQRNKGNFPGRFSGRQFSNSRSEMNVSTLELGDSALYLCASSLEGRVAGKGETQYFGPGTRLLVL.

V gene TRBV7-9 combines with J gene TRBJ2-2; D gene unclear. Germline values: CDR1 SEHNR, CDR2 FQNEAQ (reference sequence). Deletions cut 5 bases from V and 5 bases from J, with 15 bases between. The CDR3 spans 15 residues. The CDR3 coding sequence is TGTGCCAGCAGCCTCACTTCCTTCGGGACCGGGGAGCTGTTTTTT. Translating gives CASSLTSFGTGELFF.

CDR3: CASSSTGNPNLTGELFF. In DNA form, the CDR3 reads TGTGCCAGCTCATCCACCGGGAATCCTAATCTTACCGGGGAGCTGTTTTTT. The genes are TRBV18 and TRBJ2-2; maybe TRBD2 (5 bases). Germline V gene sequence: CDR1 KGHSH, CDR2 LQKENI. The V end lost 5 bases, the J end lost 5 bases, and 21 bases lay between the germline ends. CDR3 length equals 17 residues.

This clone was seen a few times. The CDR3 loop is CASSIAQGARGEQYF. DNA of the CDR3: TGTGCCAGTAGTATCGCACAGGGGGCGCGGGGCGAGCAGTACTTC. This chain joins TRBV19 and TRBJ2-7, with TRBD1 matching over 9 bases. The CDR3 length is 15 residues. Germline assignment: CDR1 LNHDA and CDR2 SQIVND (reference sequence). The junction had 9 bases not matched to a gene; V was cut back by 3 bases and J by 6 bases. Based on the CDR3 plus reference TRBV19 and TRBJ2-7, the full variable domain is DGGITQSPKYLFRKEGQNVTLSCEQNLNHDAMYWYRQDPGQGLRLIYYSQIVNDFQKGDIAEGYSVSREKKESFPLTVTSAQKNPTAFYLCASSIAQGARGEQYFGPGTRLTVT.

This sequence joins TRBV6-5 and TRBJ1-6, with a weak D call TRBD1 (5 bases). The V end lost 9 bases, the J end lost 8 bases, and 17 bases lay between the germline ends. Germline V CDR1 and CDR2: MNHEY, SVGAGI. The CDR3 length is 14 residues. The CDR3 coding sequence is TGTGCCAGACGATCCGGGGGACGGGATTCACCCCTCCACTTT. Encoded protein: CARRSGGRDSPLHF.

The chain uses TRBV9 and TRBJ1-3; D gene uncertain. The length of the CDR3 is 16 residues. Trimming shortened V by 3 bases and J by 0 bases, and 13 bases separated the two germline ends. Germline CDR1 and CDR2: SGDLS and YYNGEE. CDR3 amino acids: CASSAHSGPSGNTIYF. CDR3 nucleotides: TGTGCCAGCAGCGCCCACAGCGGCCCCTCTGGAAACACCATATATTTT.

The genes are TRBV3-1 (or the pseudogene TRBV3-2) and TRBJ1-5; a possible D gene is TRBD2 (6 bases). The end of the DNA aligns better with TRBJ2-3, so the J call may be wrong. In germline, CDR1 is LGHDT, CDR2 YNNKEL (reference sequence). The CDR3 sequence is 16 residues long. CDR3 bases: TGTGCCAGCAGCCCCTCTTTTGCGGGGAACGGTCAGCCCCAGTATTTT. This gives the protein CASSPSFAGNGQPQYF.

The V gene is TRBV18, the J gene TRBJ2-1; 14 nucleotides match TRBD2. Germline CDR1 reads KGHSH; CDR2 reads LQKENI. V lost 10 bases and J lost 9; bases outside the gene matches: 14. CDR3 length: 16 amino acids. The CDR3 loop reads CATRKEGLAGAGEQFF. In DNA, the CDR3 is TGTGCCACACGAAAAGAGGGACTAGCGGGAGCTGGTGAGCAGTTCTTC.